Included here is one T cell receptor (beta chain) sequence, with context. The antigen remains undetermined. The entry originates in a study of T-cell reconstitution after alpha-beta-depleted transplantation in children. As it was prepared, the TCRbeta library received unique molecular identifiers. MiXCR was run by TCRdb on the PCR reads, yielding one entry per CDR3 protein. The repertoire includes under 50,000 distinct CDR3 sequences, around 56% of them detected once, and around two fifths sits in the top ten. General study results and limits: After transplant, at about two months, alpha-beta T cells were reportedly derived from several hundred expanded graft clones.

Germline CDR1 is SQVTM and CDR2 is ANQGSEA. Trimming removed 0 bases at V and 0 bases at J, with 12 bases between. The CDR3 extends over 17 amino acids. The sequence was obtained from a boy in the first two years of life with SCID, due to receive a stem cell transplant. V usage is TRBV29-1 and J usage is TRBJ2-6; D is possibly TRBD2 (6 bases). The source material was peripheral blood, sampled before TCRalphabeta/CD19-depleted stem cell transplant. The CDR3 loop reads CSVEDHGGPSGANVLTF. DNA of the CDR3: TGCAGCGTTGAAGATCACGGAGGGCCCTCTGGGGCCAACGTCCTGACTTTC.